The clone carrying this T cell receptor beta chain was picked up a small number of times. The data stem from a study of T cell changes during pregnancy in multiple sclerosis. Clones were sequenced by immunoSEQ multiplex PCR, and TCRdb holds only the in-frame ones, with some missing. The sample records fewer than 13,000 clones, around 80% being singletons. Trimming shortened V by 0 bases and J by 6 bases, and 11 bases separated the two germline ends. This CDR3 is built from 14 residues. Germline CDR1 is SGHAT and CDR2 is FQNNGV. The V gene is TRBV11-2, the J gene TRBJ2-5; possibly TRBD1 for D (6 bases). The sequenced sample was CD8+ T cells from peripheral blood mononuclear cells, obtained in the third trimester of pregnancy. This clonotype was obtained from a female donor in good health, enrolled as a control in a pregnancy study. In DNA form, the CDR3 reads TGTGCCAGCAGCTTAGAAGGCAGGGGAAAGACCCAGTACTTC. This codes for CASSLEGRGKTQYF.